One and the same sample provided the 32 T cell receptor beta chains below, sequenced in a study of blood T cell repertoires in COVID-19. Data came from immunoSEQ multiplex PCR; TCRdb stores just in-frame clones and leaves some out. Among fewer than 250,000 clones listed, around 86% were seen once. The sample comprised PBMCs or T cells enriched from blood (not recorded which). Receptors were obtained from a woman aged 40 to 50 with acute COVID-19.

V is TRBV28 and J is TRBJ2-7; 7 bases are shared with TRBD2. The junction had 8 bases not matched to a gene; V was cut back by 6 bases and J by 0 bases. The CDR3 loop spans 15 amino acids. The germline gives CDR1 MDHEN, CDR2 SYDVKM. The CDR3, as DNA: TGTGCCAGCAGCCCCCCGGGAGGAATCTCCTACGAGCAGTACTTC. It is translated as CASSPPGGISYEQYF. Supplemented by reference TRBV28 and TRBJ2-7, the full variable domain reads DVKVTQSSRYLVKRTGEKVFLECVQDMDHENMFWYRQDPGLGLRLIYFSYDVKMKEKGDIPEGYSVSREKKERFSLILESASTNQTSMYLCASSPPGGISYEQYFGPGTRLTVT.

The CDR3 bases are TGTGCCAGCAGTCTGGTGGGGACAGGAGGGACTGAAGCTTTCTTT. It codes for CASSLVGTGGTEAFF. The rearrangement links TRBV5-8 to TRBJ1-1, with 8 bases matching TRBD1. The CDR3 covers 15 residues. Germline CDR1 reads SGHTS; CDR2 reads YDEGEE. V lost 5 bases to trimming and J lost 5 bases; unmatched junction nucleotides: 11. Variable domain in full (rest from reference TRBV5-8 and TRBJ1-1): EAGVTQSPTHLIKTRGQQATLRCSPISGHTSVYWYQQALGLGLQFLLWYDEGEERNRGNFPPRFSGRQFPNYSSELNVNALELEDSALYLCASSLVGTGGTEAFFGQGTRLTVV.

In its sample, this clone was seen a few times. CDR3 region: CAISVQETQYF. CDR3 DNA: TGTGCCATTTCGGTGCAAGAGACCCAGTACTTC. This chain links TRBV11-1 with TRBJ2-5, with unresolved D. The CDR3 is made up of 11 amino acids. The germline V and J ends were trimmed by 10 bases and 2 bases, with 8 bases remaining between them. Germline CDR1 reads SGHAT; CDR2 reads FQDESV (reference sequence).

The genes are TRBV10-3 and TRBJ1-5; D is uncertain. Trimming pared 2 bases from V and 4 bases from J, leaving 9 bases between. This CDR3 is built from 14 residues. Germline CDR1 reads ENHRY; CDR2 reads SYGVKD. CDR3 region: CAISEAGRNQPQHF. CDR3 DNA: TGTGCCATCAGTGAGGCGGGGAGGAATCAGCCCCAGCATTTT.

The rearrangement joins TRBV28 to TRBJ2-7, with 8 bases matching TRBD1. Germline trimming cut 3 bases from V and 0 bases from J; bases unmatched to any gene: 10. The CDR3 totals 17 residues. Germline values: CDR1 MDHEN, CDR2 SYDVKM. Written as DNA, the CDR3 is TGTGCCAGCAGTTTGATCTCACAGGGGGTGAGCTCCTACGAGCAGTACTTC. Amino acids: CASSLISQGVSSYEQYF. Based on the CDR3 plus reference TRBV28 and TRBJ2-7, the full variable domain is DVKVTQSSRYLVKRTGEKVFLECVQDMDHENMFWYRQDPGLGLRLIYFSYDVKMKEKGDIPEGYSVSREKKERFSLILESASTNQTSMYLCASSLISQGVSSYEQYFGPGTRLTVT.

The rearrangement uses TRBV5-1 and TRBJ2-2; D unresolved. The CDR3 length is 14 residues. Trimming left V 0 bases short and J 4 bases short, with 7 bases between. CDR1 and CDR2 from the germline V gene are SGHRS and YFSETQ. The CDR3: CASSLGPSTGELFF. CDR3 in DNA: TGCGCCAGCAGCTTGGGTCCGAGCACCGGGGAGCTGTTTTTT.

This sequence joins TRBV4-1 and TRBJ2-7; 10 nucleotides agree with TRBD1. J lost 4 bases, V lost 3 bases, and 6 bases had no gene match. Per the germline V gene, CDR1 is MGHRA and CDR2 is YSYEKL. The CDR3 is 15 residues long. CDR3 nucleotide sequence: TGCGCCAGCAGCCACCCCGGGACAGGGGTTTACGAGCAGTACTTC. Translated, it gives CASSHPGTGVYEQYF.

This clone has at least ten counts. The chain joins TRBV28 to TRBJ2-5, with 8 nucleotides matching TRBD2. The CDR3 spans 16 residues. Germline V gene data show CDR1 as MDHEN and CDR2 as SYDVKM. Germline trimming cut 2 bases from V and 2 bases from J; bases unmatched to any gene: 7. This CDR3 is CASSLKGLGLQETQYF. Written as DNA, the CDR3 is TGTGCCAGCAGTTTAAAGGGACTAGGGTTACAAGAGACCCAGTACTTC. Together with reference TRBV28 and TRBJ2-5, the CDR3 gives the full variable domain: DVKVTQSSRYLVKRTGEKVFLECVQDMDHENMFWYRQDPGLGLRLIYFSYDVKMKEKGDIPEGYSVSREKKERFSLILESASTNQTSMYLCASSLKGLGLQETQYFGPGTRLLVL.

V and J are TRBV28 and TRBJ2-4, with D possibly being TRBD1 (6 bases). This CDR3 is built from 13 residues. Deletions cut 3 bases from V and 8 bases from J, with 11 bases between. Germline CDR1 reads MDHEN; CDR2 reads SYDVKM. CDR3 nucleotide sequence: TGTGCCAGCAGTTTGGTGCAGGGGCACATTCAGTACTTC. It translates to CASSLVQGHIQYF.

This clone is a singleton in its sample. The genes are TRBV21-1 and TRBJ1-2. TRBV21-1 is an annotated pseudogene. The CDR3 length is 15 residues. Here the CDR3 DNA reads TGTGCCAGCAGCAAAGGCTTGGCGGGGCTACCCGGCTACACCTTC. It specifies CASSKGLAGLPGYTF.

CDR3 bases: TGCGCCAGCAGCCCCCGACAGGGGGAGATGTGGGAGCAGTACTTC. Amino acids: CASSPRQGEMWEQYF. The V call is TRBV5-1, the J call TRBJ2-7, with 9 bases lining up with TRBD1. V lost 4 bases to trimming and J lost 7 bases; unmatched junction nucleotides: 12. Germline CDR1 SGHRS, CDR2 YFSETQ. The CDR3 has 15 residues.

The V call is TRBV28, the J call TRBJ2-7; 8 positions match TRBD2. Germline V lookup: CDR1 MDHEN, CDR2 SYDVKM. The CDR3 length is 15 residues. With 7 bases clipped from V and 2 bases from J, the junction kept 10 bases outside the gene matches. The CDR3, as DNA: TGTGCCAGCACCCGGGGGGGCTCCGGCACCTACGAGCAGTACTTC. Its protein product is CASTRGGSGTYEQYF. Full variable domain (outside the CDR3, taken from reference TRBV28 and TRBJ2-7): DVKVTQSSRYLVKRTGEKVFLECVQDMDHENMFWYRQDPGLGLRLIYFSYDVKMKEKGDIPEGYSVSREKKERFSLILESASTNQTSMYLCASTRGGSGTYEQYFGPGTRLTVT.

The chain's CDR3 is CASSPGANIQYF. The CDR3 bases are TGTGCCAGCAGCCCAGGGGCGAACATTCAGTACTTC. The chain couples TRBV7-8 to TRBJ2-4, with D possibly TRBD1 on 6 matching bases. The CDR3 is 12 residues long. V lost 5 bases, J lost 7 bases, and 9 bases lay in between. Per the germline V gene, CDR1 is SGHVS and CDR2 is FQNEAQ.

The V gene is TRBV30, the J gene TRBJ2-3; 8 bases agree with TRBD2. J was trimmed by 5 bases and V by 0 bases; bases with no gene match: 7. CDR1 and CDR2 (germline): GTSNPN, SVGIG (reference sequence). The CDR3 covers 15 residues. The CDR3, as DNA: TGTGCCTGGAGTGTACAAGCGGGAGCTAGAGATACGCAGTATTTT. Its protein product is CAWSVQAGARDTQYF.

The chain has TRBV5-1 and TRBJ2-3; the match to TRBD2 covers 10 bases. The CDR3 has 17 amino acids. Trimming cost V 0 bases and J 0 bases; bases outside gene matches: 4. The germline gives CDR1 SGHRS, CDR2 YFSETQ. CDR3 region: CASSLGLAGLSTDTQYF. The CDR3 nucleotides read TGCGCCAGCAGCTTGGGACTAGCGGGTCTTAGCACAGATACGCAGTATTTT.

The J gene is TRBJ2-5, the V gene TRBV14; D might be TRBD2 (5 bases). CDR1 and CDR2 from the germline V gene are SGHDN and FVKESK. Trimming left V 2 bases short and J 5 bases short, with 21 bases between. The CDR3 is made up of 17 amino acids. CDR3 protein: CASSQLPRAPGGETQYF. The CDR3 DNA is TGTGCCAGCAGCCAACTTCCTCGGGCCCCGGGCGGGGAGACCCAGTACTTC. Combining the CDR3 with reference TRBV14 and TRBJ2-5 gives the whole variable domain EAGVTQFPSHSVIEKGQTVTLRCDPISGHDNLYWYRRVMGKEIKFLLHFVKESKQDESGMPNNRFLAERTGGTYSTLKVQPAELEDSGVYFCASSQLPRAPGGETQYFGPGTRLLVL.

The chain uses TRBV27 and TRBJ2-3; 9 nucleotides align to TRBD2. Germline CDR1 MNHEY, CDR2 SMNVEV (reference sequence). This CDR3 is built from 14 residues. V trimming: 7 bases; J trimming: 8 bases; junction bases outside the gene matches: 10. CDR3 DNA sequence: TGTGCCAGCACTATGACTGTACTAGCGGGTACGCAGTATTTT. This encodes CASTMTVLAGTQYF.

The chain has TRBV18 and TRBJ2-2, with a tentative D call TRBD1 (6 bases). The germline V gene has CDR1 KGHSH and CDR2 LQKENI. The CDR3 contains 16 residues. The germline V and J ends were trimmed by 2 bases and 0 bases, with 10 bases remaining between them. The CDR3 here is CASSPRTVANTGELFF. Written as DNA, the CDR3 is TGTGCCAGCTCACCAAGGACAGTCGCGAACACCGGGGAGCTGTTTTTT.

The chain employs TRBV28 and TRBJ1-3, with D tentatively TRBD1 (5 bases). The germline V and J ends were trimmed by 5 bases and 0 bases, with 11 bases remaining between them. Per germline, CDR1 MDHEN and CDR2 SYDVKM. The CDR3 loop spans 15 amino acids. CDR3 amino acids: CASSAQDNSGNTIYF. In nucleotides, the CDR3 is TGTGCCAGCAGTGCACAGGACAACTCTGGAAACACCATATATTTT.

The chain couples TRBV9 to TRBJ2-3, with 9 bases aligning to TRBD2. Germline CDR1 is SGDLS and CDR2 is YYNGEE. The V segment lost 3 bases and the J segment 8 bases; nucleotides outside the gene matches: 7. This CDR3 contains 14 residues. CDR3 residues: CASSGTSAGGTQYF. DNA of the CDR3: TGTGCCAGCAGCGGGACTAGCGCGGGGGGTACGCAGTATTTT.

The CDR3 nucleotides read TGTGCCAGCACGGGAGAAGGGTCCTACAATGAGCAGTTCTTC. Its translation: CASTGEGSYNEQFF. The V and J genes are TRBV2 and TRBJ2-1; D might be TRBD2 (6 bases). CDR3 size: 14 residues. Germline V lookup: CDR1 SNHLY, CDR2 FYNNEI. V was shortened by 7 bases and J by 1 base, with 11 bases between the two germline ends.

V gene TRBV27 combines with J gene TRBJ2-7; possibly TRBD1 for D (5 bases). The CDR3 runs to 14 residues. V was shortened by 3 bases and J by 2 bases, with 11 bases between the two germline ends. Germline CDR1 MNHEY, CDR2 SMNVEV (reference sequence). DNA for the CDR3: TGTGCCAGCAGTTTTTACGACAGCACCTACGAGCAGTACTTC. Its protein is CASSFYDSTYEQYF.

The rearrangement joins TRBV28 to TRBJ1-1, with D unresolved. V dropped 7 bases and J dropped 0 bases, with 15 bases sitting between them. This CDR3 is 15 amino acids long. The germline gives CDR1 MDHEN, CDR2 SYDVKM. In DNA form, the CDR3 reads TGTGCCAGCAACCTCCCGGGAAGCTTGAACACTGAAGCTTTCTTT. This sequence encodes CASNLPGSLNTEAFF.

The rearrangement links TRBV21-1 to TRBJ2-5; the table names TRBD2, a call not compared with the DNA. TRBV21-1 is designated a pseudogene. The CDR3 runs 15 residues. The CDR3 here is CASGCAGLYQETQYF. In DNA, the CDR3 is TGTGCCAGCGGTTGTGCGGGGCTATACCAAGAGACCCAGTACTTC.

This chain links TRBV28 with TRBJ1-2, with D uncertain. The ends were cut back, 5 bases at V and 5 bases at J, with 12 bases in the middle. CDR1 and CDR2 (germline): MDHEN, SYDVKM. The CDR3 runs 13 residues. The CDR3 spells CASSPPPEYGYTF. DNA for the CDR3: TGTGCCAGCAGTCCGCCTCCAGAATATGGCTACACCTTC.

The chain recombines TRBV6-4 with TRBJ2-3; TRBD2 matches at 9 bases. The ends lost 4 bases at V and 3 bases at J; junction bases unmatched: 2. This CDR3 contains 14 residues. The germline gives CDR1 MRHNA, CDR2 SNTAGT. This CDR3 is CASSVGLATDTQYF. In nucleotides, the CDR3 is TGTGCCAGCAGTGTGGGACTAGCTACAGATACGCAGTATTTT.

This chain joins TRBV10-3 and TRBJ1-2, with TRBD1 matching over 9 bases. Per the germline V gene, CDR1 is ENHRY and CDR2 is SYGVKD. Trimming removed 6 bases from V and 2 bases from J; junction bases left unmatched: 10. The CDR3 is 16 residues long. The CDR3 spells CAISPGQGGRNYGYTF. As DNA, the CDR3 is TGTGCCATCAGCCCGGGACAGGGCGGTCGGAACTATGGCTACACCTTC.

The chain couples TRBV6-6 to TRBJ1-1, with 8 bases that match TRBD1. The CDR3 extends over 13 amino acids. Trimming at V came to 10 bases and at J to 6 bases, leaving 10 bases not matched to a gene. Germline CDR1 and CDR2: MNHNY and SVGAGI (reference sequence). CDR3 sequence: CATIQGGSAEAFF. In DNA, the CDR3 is TGTGCCACAATACAGGGGGGTAGCGCTGAAGCTTTCTTT.

The chain joins TRBV5-6 to TRBJ2-6, with a tentative D call TRBD1 (5 bases). CDR3 length: 17 amino acids. V shed 4 bases and J shed 0 bases, with 14 bases lying between them. CDR1 is SGHDT and CDR2 is YYEEEE in the germline V gene. The DNA for the CDR3 is TGTGCCAGCAGCCTCATTGGGGCACCCTCTGGGGCCAACGTCCTGACTTTC. Translated, it gives CASSLIGAPSGANVLTF.

The chain combines TRBV7-9 with TRBJ1-5, with a weak D call TRBD1 (6 bases). The CDR3 is made up of 14 amino acids. Germline CDR1 and CDR2: SEHNR and FQNEAQ (reference sequence). Trimming removed 5 bases from V and 4 bases from J, with 12 bases in between. The CDR3 protein is CASSPIQGNQPQHF. The CDR3 bases are TGTGCCAGCAGCCCGATACAGGGAAATCAGCCCCAGCATTTT.

Only one count was recorded for this clone. The chain joins TRBV7-3 to TRBJ2-7, with TRBD2 matching 11 bases. Trimming took 2 bases from V and 8 from J; bases not matched to a gene: 8. CDR3 length: 15 residues. The germline V gene encodes CDR1 SGHTA and CDR2 FQGTGA. DNA of the CDR3: TGTGCCAGCAGCTTAGGGGGTAGCGGGAGGGTCAAGCAGTACTTC. It is translated as CASSLGGSGRVKQYF.

V gene TRBV12-5 combines with J gene TRBJ1-6; weak D call: TRBD1 (6 bases). Germline-derived CDR1 and CDR2 are LGHNT and FRNRAP. V was cut by 6 bases and J by 8 bases, with 17 bases left in between. The CDR3 totals 15 residues. CDR3 residues: CASGLIQGSYSPLHF. Written as DNA, the CDR3 is TGTGCTAGTGGCCTCATACAGGGCTCTTATTCACCCCTCCACTTT.